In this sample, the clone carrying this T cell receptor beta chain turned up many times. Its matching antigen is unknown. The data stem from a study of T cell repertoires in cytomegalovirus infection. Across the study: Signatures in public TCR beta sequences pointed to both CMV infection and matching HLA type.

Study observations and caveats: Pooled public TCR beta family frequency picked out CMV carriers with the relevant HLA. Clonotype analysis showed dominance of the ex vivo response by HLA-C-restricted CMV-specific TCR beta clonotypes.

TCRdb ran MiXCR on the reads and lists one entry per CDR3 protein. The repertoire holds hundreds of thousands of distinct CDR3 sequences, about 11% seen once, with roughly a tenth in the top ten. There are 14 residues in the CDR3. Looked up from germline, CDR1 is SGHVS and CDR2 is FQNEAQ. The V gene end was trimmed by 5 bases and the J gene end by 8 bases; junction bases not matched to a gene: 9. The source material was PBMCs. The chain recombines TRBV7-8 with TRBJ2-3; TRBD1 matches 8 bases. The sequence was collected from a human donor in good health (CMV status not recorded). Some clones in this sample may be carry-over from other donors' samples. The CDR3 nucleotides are TGTGCCAGCAGCCAAGACAGGGGACGGGGTACGCAGTATTTT. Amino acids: CASSQDRGRGTQYF.